This TCR beta chain stems from a study of OX40 agonist ivuxolimab in advanced cancers. Study-level background: The group had a mean age of 60 years, ranged from roughly 20 to 80, and was less than 85% male. Study observations and caveats: Determination of antigen specificity was not performed for the expanded peripheral T cells.

TCRdb's table, derived via immunoSEQ multiplex PCR, lists solely in-frame clones and lacks some. The top ten clones hold around 1.8% of a sample with roughly 80,000 clones, approximately 86% of them seen once. CDR3 length: 13 residues. Germline-derived CDR1 and CDR2 are SGHTA and FQGNSA. V lost 5 bases, J lost 4 bases, and 12 bases lay in between. Of note for this clone: Its antigen is as yet unknown.

This receptor was identified in an adult with an advanced solid tumor such as melanoma, head and neck, liver or kidney cancer. The specimen comprised CD4+ or CD8+ T cells sorted from blood, sampled in a trial of the OX40 agonist ivuxolimab. The V gene is TRBV7-2, the J gene TRBJ2-7; no definite D call. As DNA, the CDR3 is TGTGCCAGCAGCCCCATCTCAGAGTACGAGCAGTACTTC. It codes for CASSPISEYEQYF.